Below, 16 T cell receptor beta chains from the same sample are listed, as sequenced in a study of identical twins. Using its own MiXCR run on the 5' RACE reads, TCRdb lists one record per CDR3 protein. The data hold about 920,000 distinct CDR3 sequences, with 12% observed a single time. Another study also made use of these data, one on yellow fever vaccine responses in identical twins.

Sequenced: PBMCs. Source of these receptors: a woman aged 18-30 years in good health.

CDR3 DNA sequence: TGTGCCAGCACCACTGGGGGTAAAAATTTGGGTACGCAGTATTTT. It encodes CASTTGGKNLGTQYF. The rearrangement uses TRBV28 and TRBJ2-3; perhaps D is TRBD1 or TRBD2 (5 bases each). CDR3 length: 15 amino acids. The germline CDR1 and CDR2 sequences are MDHEN and SYDVKM. Trimming took 7 bases from V and 8 from J, leaving 22 bases between them.

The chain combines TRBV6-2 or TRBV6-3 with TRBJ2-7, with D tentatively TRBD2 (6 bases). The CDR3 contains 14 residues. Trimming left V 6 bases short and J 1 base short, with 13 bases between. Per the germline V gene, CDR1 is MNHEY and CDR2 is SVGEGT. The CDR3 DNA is TGTGCCAGCAGGCGGGACCGAGTATCCTACGAGCAGTACGTC. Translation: CASRRDRVSYEQYV.

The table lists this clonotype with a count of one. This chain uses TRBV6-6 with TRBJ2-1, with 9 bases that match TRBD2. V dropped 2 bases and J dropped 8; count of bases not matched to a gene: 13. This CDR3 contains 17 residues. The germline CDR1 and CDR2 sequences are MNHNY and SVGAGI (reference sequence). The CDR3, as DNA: TGTGCCAGCAGTTACAAGTCTAGCGGGAACCGAGAATATGAGCAGTTCTTC. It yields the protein CASSYKSSGNREYEQFF.

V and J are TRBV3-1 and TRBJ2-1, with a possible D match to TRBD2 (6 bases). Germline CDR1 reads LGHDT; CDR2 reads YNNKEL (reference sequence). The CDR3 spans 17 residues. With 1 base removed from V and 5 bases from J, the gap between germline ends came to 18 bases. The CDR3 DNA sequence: TGTGCCAGCAGCCAAGGCCCTGCGGGAAGCCTCAACAATGAGCAGTTCTTC. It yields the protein CASSQGPAGSLNNEQFF.

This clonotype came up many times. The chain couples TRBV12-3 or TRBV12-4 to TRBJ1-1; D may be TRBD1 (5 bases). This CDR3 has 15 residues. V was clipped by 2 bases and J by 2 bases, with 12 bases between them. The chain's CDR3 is CASSLRAGSNTEAFF. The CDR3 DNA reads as TGTGCCAGCAGTTTAAGGGCAGGGAGCAACACTGAAGCTTTCTTT.

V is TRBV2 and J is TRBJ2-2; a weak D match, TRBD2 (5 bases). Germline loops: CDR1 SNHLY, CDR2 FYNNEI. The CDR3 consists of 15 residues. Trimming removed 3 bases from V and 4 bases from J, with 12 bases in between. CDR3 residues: CASSEISSGTGELFF. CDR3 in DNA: TGTGCCAGCAGTGAGATCTCAAGCGGCACCGGGGAGCTGTTTTTT.

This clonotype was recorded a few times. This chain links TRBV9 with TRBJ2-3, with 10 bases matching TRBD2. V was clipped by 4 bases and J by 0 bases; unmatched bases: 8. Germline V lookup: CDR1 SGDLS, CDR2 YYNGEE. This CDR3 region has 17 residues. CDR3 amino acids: CASSPKSGGGSTDTQYF. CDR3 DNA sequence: TGTGCCAGCAGCCCAAAGAGCGGGGGGGGTAGCACAGATACGCAGTATTTT. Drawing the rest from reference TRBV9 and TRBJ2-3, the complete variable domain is DSGVTQTPKHLITATGQRVTLRCSPRSGDLSVYWYQQSLDQGLQFLIQYYNGEERAKGNILERFSAQQFPDLHSELNLSSLELGDSALYFCASSPKSGGGSTDTQYFGPGTRLTVL.

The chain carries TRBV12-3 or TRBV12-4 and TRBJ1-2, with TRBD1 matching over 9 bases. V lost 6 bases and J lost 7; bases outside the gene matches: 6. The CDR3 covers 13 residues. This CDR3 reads CASRYRGPGGYTF. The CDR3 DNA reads TGTGCCAGCAGGTACAGGGGGCCCGGTGGCTACACCTTC.

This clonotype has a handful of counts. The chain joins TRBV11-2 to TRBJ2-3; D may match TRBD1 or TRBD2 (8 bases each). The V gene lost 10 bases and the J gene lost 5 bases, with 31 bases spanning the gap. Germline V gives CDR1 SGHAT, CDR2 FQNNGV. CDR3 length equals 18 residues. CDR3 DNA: TGTGCCACATCGGACAGGGACCTCGGGGCGGGAGGCGGAGATACGCAGTATTTT. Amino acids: CATSDRDLGAGGGDTQYF. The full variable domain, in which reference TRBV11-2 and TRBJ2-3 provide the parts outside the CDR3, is EAGVAQSPRYKIIEKRQSVAFWCNPISGHATLYWYQQILGQGPKLLIQFQNNGVVDDSQLPKDRFSAERLKGVDSTLKIQPAKLEDSAVYLCATSDRDLGAGGGDTQYFGPGTRLTVL.

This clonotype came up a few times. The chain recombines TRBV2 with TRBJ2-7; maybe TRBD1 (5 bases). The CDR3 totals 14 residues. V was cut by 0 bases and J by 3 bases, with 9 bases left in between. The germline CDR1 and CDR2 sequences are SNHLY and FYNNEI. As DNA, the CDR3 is TGTGCCAGCAGTGAAGCGCAGGGCAACTACGAGCAGTACTTC. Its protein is CASSEAQGNYEQYF.

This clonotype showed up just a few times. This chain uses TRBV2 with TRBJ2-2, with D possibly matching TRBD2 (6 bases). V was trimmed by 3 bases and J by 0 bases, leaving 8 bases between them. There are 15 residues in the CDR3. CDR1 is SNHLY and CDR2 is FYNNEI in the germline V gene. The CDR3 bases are TGTGCCAGCAGTGAGACTAGTGCGAACACCGGGGAGCTGTTTTTT. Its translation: CASSETSANTGELFF.

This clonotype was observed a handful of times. As DNA, the CDR3 is TGTGCCAGCAGTAAGGACAGGGGCTCTGGAAACACCATATATTTT. This codes for CASSKDRGSGNTIYF. The chain combines TRBV27 with TRBJ1-3; 9 nucleotides align to TRBD1. The ends lost 5 bases at V and 0 bases at J; junction bases unmatched: 2. Germline V gene data show CDR1 as MNHEY and CDR2 as SMNVEV (reference sequence). The CDR3 has 15 residues.

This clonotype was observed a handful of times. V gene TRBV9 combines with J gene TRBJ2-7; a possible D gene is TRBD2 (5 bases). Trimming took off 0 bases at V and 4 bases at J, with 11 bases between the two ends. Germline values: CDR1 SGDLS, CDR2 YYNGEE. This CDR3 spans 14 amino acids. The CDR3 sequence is CASSVAGNKYEQYF. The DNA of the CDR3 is TGTGCCAGCAGCGTAGCGGGAAATAAATACGAGCAGTACTTC.

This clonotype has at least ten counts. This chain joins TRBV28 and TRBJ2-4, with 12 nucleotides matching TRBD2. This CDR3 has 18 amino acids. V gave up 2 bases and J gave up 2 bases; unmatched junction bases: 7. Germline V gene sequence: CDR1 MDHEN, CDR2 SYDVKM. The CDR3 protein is CASSLPRTSGRSKNIQYF. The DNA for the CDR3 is TGTGCCAGCAGTTTACCCAGAACTAGCGGGAGGTCCAAAAACATTCAGTACTTC.

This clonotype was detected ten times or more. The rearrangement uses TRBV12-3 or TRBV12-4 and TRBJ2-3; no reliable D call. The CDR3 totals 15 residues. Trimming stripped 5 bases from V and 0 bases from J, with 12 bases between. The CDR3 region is CASSLTRSSTDTQYF. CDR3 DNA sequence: TGTGCCAGCAGTCTAACACGTTCTAGCACAGATACGCAGTATTTT.

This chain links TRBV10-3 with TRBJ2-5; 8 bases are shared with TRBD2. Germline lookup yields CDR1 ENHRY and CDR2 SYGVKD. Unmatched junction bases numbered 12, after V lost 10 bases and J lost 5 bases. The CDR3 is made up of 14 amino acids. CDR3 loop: CATCYSGMLETQYF. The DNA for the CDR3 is TGTGCCACCTGTTATAGCGGGATGTTGGAGACCCAGTACTTC.